This TCR beta chain was captured by sequencing in a study of blood T cell repertoires in COVID-19. Study-level information: The United States, Italy and Spain provided the acute and convalescent COVID-19 samples. Sources were T cells, B-cell-depleted T cells, or PBMCs; the material itself was cDNA or gDNA.

Between the trimmed V and J ends, which lost 5 bases and 8 bases, there was a span of 16 bases. Germline V lookup: CDR1 SGHVS, CDR2 FQNEAQ. CDR3 length: 14 amino acids. The authors' processing: Scientists estimated how many nucleated cells there were by amplifying reference gene primers. Assay: immunoSEQ multiplex PCR; the TCRdb copy retains only in-frame clones and omits some. Clone size and the V and J calls come from that table; the DNA yielded D and trimming. The sample consists of 250,000 to 300,000 clones, approximately 80% of them appearing once. This rearrangement joins TRBV7-8 to TRBJ2-4, with D possibly matching TRBD2 (5 bases). The clonotype originates from an older woman with active or convalescent COVID-19. Sequencing was carried out using peripheral blood. The CDR3: CASSRGPLQDIQYF. In nucleotides, the CDR3 is TGTGCCAGCAGCAGAGGGCCACTCCAGGACATTCAGTACTTC.